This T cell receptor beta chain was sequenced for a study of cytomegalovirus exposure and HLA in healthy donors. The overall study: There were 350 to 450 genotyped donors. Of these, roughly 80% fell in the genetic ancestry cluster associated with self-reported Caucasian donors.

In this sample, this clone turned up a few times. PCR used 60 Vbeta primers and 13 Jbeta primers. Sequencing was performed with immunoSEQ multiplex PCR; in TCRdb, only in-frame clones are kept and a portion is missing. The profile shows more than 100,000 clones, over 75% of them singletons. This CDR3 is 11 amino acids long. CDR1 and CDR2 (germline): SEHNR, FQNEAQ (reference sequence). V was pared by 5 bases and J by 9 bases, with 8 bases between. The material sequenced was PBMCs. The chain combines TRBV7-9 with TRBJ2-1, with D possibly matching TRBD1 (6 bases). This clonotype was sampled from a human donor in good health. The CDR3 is CASSPGVEQFF. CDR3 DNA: TGTGCCAGCAGCCCAGGGGTTGAGCAGTTCTTC.